This record covers a single TCR beta chain. Naive CD8 cells, CD45RO-negative and positively selected for CCR7, excluded terminally differentiated effector memory CD45RA+ cells. Germline V CDR1 and CDR2: SGDLS, YYNGEE. The CDR3 length is 15 residues. Trimming removed 3 bases from V and 3 bases from J, with 16 bases in between. The sample comes from a study of shared clonotypes between healthy human individuals. Across the whole study: Per-donor plates numbered three CD4 naive, three CD4 memory, two CD8 naive and one CD8 memory.

Assay: immunoSEQ multiplex PCR; the TCRdb copy retains only in-frame clones and omits some. Here the sample spans about 2.2 million clones, about 93% being singletons. The rearrangement joins TRBV9 to TRBJ2-7, with D perhaps matching TRBD1 or TRBD2 (5 bases each). Sequencing was performed on naive CD8+ T cells from PBMCs. The sequence came from a man aged 18-30 years in good health. Some clones in this sample may be carry-over from other donors' samples. For the CDR3, the DNA is TGTGCCAGCAGCGGGAACCGGGACCCACGCTACGAGCAGTACTTC. Translation: CASSGNRDPRYEQYF.